These 26 T cell receptor beta chains share one sample of origin, sequenced in a study of PD-1 blockade in mismatch repair-deficient tumors. Only in-frame clones appear in the TCRdb table, and some are missing; sequencing was by immunoSEQ multiplex PCR. The profile shows tens of thousands of clones, approximately 81% of them singletons. The sequences come from peripheral blood, collected 44 weeks after starting pembrolizumab. The receptors come from an adult with mismatch repair-deficient cancer.

The CDR3 DNA follows: TGCGCCAGCAGCTTCGACAATGAAAAACTGTTTTTT. The encoded protein is CASSFDNEKLFF. The chain joins TRBV5-1 to TRBJ1-4, with D uncertain. The CDR3 consists of 12 residues. Germline V lookup: CDR1 SGHRS, CDR2 YFSETQ. With 2 bases removed from V and 5 bases from J, the gap between germline ends came to 4 bases.

The chain links TRBV7-9 to TRBJ2-1, with TRBD2 matching 10 bases. Germline V gene sequence: CDR1 SEHNR, CDR2 FQNEAQ (reference sequence). The CDR3 covers 17 residues. Unmatched junction bases numbered 9, after V lost 1 base and J lost 6 bases. CDR3: CASSLGLAGGVANEQFF. The CDR3 coding sequence is TGTGCCAGCAGCTTAGGATTAGCGGGAGGTGTTGCCAATGAGCAGTTCTTC.

The genes are TRBV7-8 and TRBJ2-5; 8 bases agree with TRBD2. This CDR3 region has 15 residues. The J segment lost 5 bases and the V segment lost 2 bases, leaving 7 bases of the junction unmatched. Germline lookup yields CDR1 SGHVS and CDR2 FQNEAQ. The CDR3 loop is CASSLQSGSMETQYF. The DNA of the CDR3 is TGTGCCAGCAGCTTACAGAGCGGGAGTATGGAGACCCAGTACTTC.

As for this clone: This same CDR3 is encoded by further DNA sequences in the sample. The chain carries TRBV19 and TRBJ1-3; D is unclear. The germline gives CDR1 LNHDA, CDR2 SQIVND (reference sequence). Trimming cost V 6 bases and J 0 bases, with 9 bases left between them. The CDR3 has 14 amino acids. The CDR3 region is CASSTGDSGNTIYF. The DNA of the CDR3 is TGTGCCAGTAGCACCGGGGACTCTGGAAACACCATATATTTT.

V is TRBV7-6 and J is TRBJ2-1; 9 nucleotides line up with TRBD2. The germline gives CDR1 SGHVS, CDR2 FNYEAQ. The CDR3 is 15 amino acids. Trimming at V came to 1 base and at J to 7 bases, leaving 5 bases not matched to a gene. CDR3 protein: CASSLGASGVNEQFF. The CDR3 coding sequence is TGTGCCAGCAGCTTAGGGGCTAGCGGGGTAAATGAGCAGTTCTTC.

The chain couples TRBV11-2 to TRBJ2-7; TRBD1 matches 10 bases. Germline V CDR1 and CDR2: SGHAT, FQNNGV. The V segment lost 1 base and the J segment 5 bases; nucleotides outside the gene matches: 8. The CDR3 length is 16 residues. CDR3 residues: CASSLGRTGGQNEQYF. The CDR3, as DNA: TGTGCCAGCAGCTTAGGGCGGACAGGGGGGCAGAACGAGCAGTACTTC.

This sequence joins TRBV28 and TRBJ2-3, with 7 positions matching TRBD2. Trimming took 10 bases from V and 0 from J; bases not matched to a gene: 7. This CDR3 comprises 14 residues. Germline loops: CDR1 MDHEN, CDR2 SYDVKM. The CDR3 loop is CATTGGTSTDTQYF. The CDR3 nucleotides read TGTGCCACCACGGGGGGAACTAGCACAGATACGCAGTATTTT.

The chain has TRBV4-1 and TRBJ2-3; 14 nucleotides align to TRBD2. Looked up from germline, CDR1 is MGHRA and CDR2 is YSYEKL. J was trimmed by 4 bases and V by 8 bases; bases with no gene match: 11. This CDR3 comprises 17 residues. The CDR3 coding sequence is TGCGCCAGCCGACTATCGGGACTAGCGGGAGCCGCAGATACGCAGTATTTT. Translation: CASRLSGLAGAADTQYF.

This clone was detected a few times. The chain links TRBV29-1 to TRBJ2-1; TRBD2 agrees at 12 bases. The J segment lost 9 bases and the V segment lost 1 base, leaving 7 bases of the junction unmatched. Germline loops: CDR1 SQVTM, CDR2 ANQGSEA. The CDR3 has 15 amino acids. CDR3: CSVEGTSGILGEQFF. The DNA for the CDR3 is TGCAGCGTTGAAGGGACTAGCGGGATTCTCGGTGAGCAGTTCTTC.

The chain links TRBV6-6 to TRBJ2-4; 9 positions match TRBD2. This CDR3 has 16 residues. Germline CDR1 and CDR2: MNHNY and SVGAGI (reference sequence). V lost 0 bases, J lost 4 bases, and 4 bases stayed unmatched. The chain's CDR3 is CASSYSRLAGKNIQYF. The CDR3 region has the DNA TGTGCCAGCAGTTACTCGAGGCTAGCGGGGAAAAACATTCAGTACTTC.

The chain carries TRBV4-1 and TRBJ2-3; D may be TRBD1 (5 bases). CDR3 length: 15 residues. V was shortened by 0 bases and J by 5 bases, with 12 bases between the two germline ends. The germline gives CDR1 MGHRA, CDR2 YSYEKL. CDR3 loop: CASSQDLQGRDTQYF. The CDR3 DNA sequence: TGCGCCAGCAGCCAAGATCTGCAGGGAAGAGATACGCAGTATTTT.

The genes are TRBV9 and TRBJ2-7; a weak D match, TRBD1 (6 bases). This CDR3 region has 15 residues. The germline V gene has CDR1 SGDLS and CDR2 YYNGEE. The V end lost 0 bases, the J end lost 2 bases, and 12 bases lay between the germline ends. Here the CDR3 DNA reads TGTGCCAGCAGCGTAGCAACAGGGAATACCTACGAGCAGTACTTC. Translated, it gives CASSVATGNTYEQYF.

The rearrangement links TRBV2 to TRBJ2-2; TRBD2 is a possible D gene (6 bases). CDR3 size: 14 residues. Between the trimmed V and J ends, which lost 8 bases and 8 bases, there was a span of 18 bases. The germline V gene encodes CDR1 SNHLY and CDR2 FYNNEI. CDR3 in amino acids: CASQGGRQAGELFF. The CDR3 nucleotides are TGTGCCAGCCAGGGAGGACGGCAAGCGGGGGAGCTGTTTTTT. Combining the CDR3 with reference TRBV2 and TRBJ2-2 gives the whole variable domain EPEVTQTPSHQVTQMGQEVILRCVPISNHLYFYWYRQILGQKVEFLVSFYNNEISEKSEIFDDQFSVERPDGSNFTLKIRSTKLEDSAMYFCASQGGRQAGELFFGEGSRLTVL.

The rearrangement joins TRBV11-2 to TRBJ2-3, with 10 bases identical to TRBD2. Germline V gives CDR1 SGHAT, CDR2 FQNNGV. V gave up 5 bases and J gave up 1 base; unmatched junction bases: 6. The CDR3 is 16 amino acids. CDR3 residues: CASSQSGTSGTDTQYF. The CDR3, as DNA: TGTGCCAGCAGCCAAAGCGGGACTAGCGGCACAGATACGCAGTATTTT.

The genes are TRBV11-2 and TRBJ2-3; possible D gene TRBD2, 6 bases. The CDR3 is 15 residues long. CDR1 is SGHAT, CDR2 FQNNGV, per germline. The germline V and J ends were trimmed by 6 bases and 2 bases, with 15 bases remaining between them. The CDR3 loop is CASSRDSRPTDTQYF. Here the CDR3 DNA reads TGTGCCAGCAGTCGGGACTCTAGGCCCACAGATACGCAGTATTTT.

The V gene is TRBV30, the J gene TRBJ2-5; 10 positions match TRBD2. Germline-derived CDR1 and CDR2 are GTSNPN and SVGIG (reference sequence). This CDR3 is built from 12 residues. V was pared by 5 bases and J by 4 bases, with 1 base of the junction left unmatched. The CDR3 nucleotides are TGTGCCTGGGAGCGGGAGGGAGAGACCCAGTACTTC. Translating gives CAWEREGETQYF.

J is TRBJ2-3 and V is TRBV4-1; 9 bases line up with TRBD2. Looked up from germline, CDR1 is MGHRA and CDR2 is YSYEKL. The CDR3 has 13 amino acids. V was pared by 8 bases and J by 2 bases, with 2 bases of the junction left unmatched. The CDR3 is CASRLAVTDTQYF. The CDR3 DNA reads TGCGCCAGCCGACTAGCGGTCACAGATACGCAGTATTTT.

The table lists this clone with a few counts. This chain joins TRBV6-4 and TRBJ2-7; 7 bases fit TRBD2. The CDR3 extends over 15 amino acids. Germline V lookup: CDR1 MRHNA, CDR2 SNTAGT. The ends lost 6 bases at V and 2 bases at J; junction bases unmatched: 10. CDR3 region: CASRGSGSGPYEQYF. CDR3 in DNA: TGTGCCAGCAGGGGTAGCGGGTCTGGACCCTACGAGCAGTACTTC.

The chain links TRBV25-1 to TRBJ2-5; 9 bases align to TRBD1. The junction had 7 bases not matched to a gene; V was cut back by 7 bases and J by 4 bases. Germline loops: CDR1 MGHDK, CDR2 SYGVNS. The CDR3 is made up of 14 amino acids. CDR3 sequence reads: CASNPGQGVETQYF. In DNA form, the CDR3 reads TGTGCCAGCAATCCGGGACAGGGAGTAGAGACCCAGTACTTC.

This clone came up many times. The chain combines TRBV5-4 with TRBJ1-2; D ambiguous. Per the germline V gene, CDR1 is SGHNT and CDR2 is YYREEE (reference sequence). There are 13 residues in the CDR3. The V end lost 3 bases, the J end lost 6 bases, and 12 bases lay between the germline ends. CDR3 in DNA: TGTGCCAGCAGCTCCCCCCGGGCGGATGGCTACACCTTC. This encodes CASSSPRADGYTF. Filled out from reference TRBV5-4 and TRBJ1-2, the complete variable domain reads ETGVTQSPTHLIKTRGQQVTLRCSSQSGHNTVSWYQQALGQGPQFIFQYYREEENGRGNFPPRFSGLQFPNYSSELNVNALELDDSALYLCASSSPRADGYTFGSGTRLTVV.

The rearrangement joins TRBV6-1 to TRBJ1-5; 7 bases map to TRBD1. Losses at the gene ends were 8 bases for V and 4 bases for J; bases not matched to a gene: 5. In germline, CDR1 is MNHNS, CDR2 SASEGT. This CDR3 spans 13 amino acids. The CDR3 DNA is TGTGCCAGCCTTCGGGACAGAAATCAGCCCCAGCATTTT. It specifies CASLRDRNQPQHF.

V gene TRBV5-1 combines with J gene TRBJ1-1; D is uncertain. This CDR3 has 15 amino acids. Germline V lookup: CDR1 SGHRS, CDR2 YFSETQ. Trimming removed 0 bases from V and 1 base from J, with 10 bases in between. The CDR3, as DNA: TGCGCCAGCAGCTTGGATGGCAGGACGAACACTGAAGCTTTCTTT. This sequence encodes CASSLDGRTNTEAFF.

With respect to this clone: Mismatch with germline at one junction end may stem from a read error. The chain uses TRBV11-2 and TRBJ2-1; a possible D gene is TRBD2 (6 bases). This CDR3 has 12 residues. Germline assignment: CDR1 SGHAT and CDR2 FQNNGV. The CDR3 here is CASSLSGEGEVF. The CDR3 coding sequence is TGTGCCAGCAGCTTATCGGGGGAAGGGGAGGTCTTC.

The genes are TRBV7-3 and TRBJ2-1; D is undetermined. The CDR3 sequence is 13 residues long. V lost 2 bases, J lost 9 bases, and 11 bases lay in between. The germline CDR1 and CDR2 sequences are SGHTA and FQGTGA. CDR3 in DNA: TGTGCCAGCAGCTTAGGAACCAGTGCTGAGCAGTTCTTC. This translates into CASSLGTSAEQFF. The variable domain in full, completed from reference TRBV7-3 and TRBJ2-1, reads GAGVSQTPSNKVTEKGKYVELRCDPISGHTALYWYRQSLGQGPEFLIYFQGTGAADDSGLPNDRFFAVRPEGSVSTLKIQRTERGDSAVYLCASSLGTSAEQFFGPGTRLTVL.

This clone was detected only once. The genes are TRBV5-1 and TRBJ2-1, with TRBD2 matching over 9 bases. Germline CDR1 SGHRS, CDR2 YFSETQ. Trimming cost V 1 base and J 1 base; bases outside gene matches: 12. The CDR3 totals 19 residues. The CDR3 is CASSLLASGVSGSYNEQFF. Written as DNA, the CDR3 is TGCGCCAGCAGCTTGTTGGCTAGCGGGGTTTCTGGTTCCTACAATGAGCAGTTCTTC.

This chain links TRBV5-1 with TRBJ2-1; 9 bases are a match to TRBD1. The germline V gene has CDR1 SGHRS and CDR2 YFSETQ. V lost 0 bases, J lost 9 bases, and 7 bases stayed unmatched. The length of the CDR3 is 15 residues. The DNA of the CDR3 is TGCGCCAGCAGCTTGGGTCGGACAGGGGCGGTTGAGCAGTTCTTC. This codes for CASSLGRTGAVEQFF. The whole variable domain, filled in from reference TRBV5-1 and TRBJ2-1, reads KAGVTQTPRYLIKTRGQQVTLSCSPISGHRSVSWYQQTPGQGLQFLFEYFSETQRNKGNFPGRFSGRQFSNSRSEMNVSTLELGDSALYLCASSLGRTGAVEQFFGPGTRLTVL.